The sequence of this T cell receptor beta chain was determined in a study of T cells in Graves' hyperthyroidism and ophthalmopathy. Amplified TCR beta CDR3 regions derived from RNA transcripts. First-round RT-PCR with HTBI primers amplified the TCR CDR3 region. TCRdb itself ran the multiplex PCR reads through MiXCR, one entry per CDR3 protein. The data contain some 620,000 distinct CDR3 sequences, 15% to 20% of them singletons. Comments on this clonotype: Antigen: not known.

Findings of the study overall: Ophthalmopathy got predicted by the model a median about 6.7 months before its onset. Most thyroid clonotypes that were expanded above 0.001 also turned up in blood.

The material sequenced was blood. This sequence originates from a woman in her twenties or thirties with Graves' hyperthyroidism.

CDR3 residues: CSVETQGGDTEAFF. The CDR3 DNA is TGCAGCGTTGAAACACAGGGAGGGGACACTGAAGCTTTCTTT. The chain combines TRBV29-1 with TRBJ1-1; D is possibly TRBD1 (6 bases). Germline lookup yields CDR1 SQVTM and CDR2 ANQGSEA. CDR3 length: 14 residues. V was trimmed by 2 bases and J by 3 bases, leaving 13 bases between them.